The present TCR beta chain was sequenced within a study of a mutant IDH1 vaccine in newly diagnosed glioma (dated by TCRdb to the early 2020s). The study in broad terms: Eight vaccinations were administered to patients in weeks 1, 3, 5, 7, 11, 15, 19 and 23, corresponding to visits V03 through V10. Longitudinal TCRB deep sequencing was done for 25 treated patients, wherever samples were available for exploratory analyses. Prior to enrollment, patients had been given standard therapy consisting of radiotherapy alone, temozolomide alone, or radiochemotherapy with temozolomide, with the combination given to most patients. Vaccination was initiated 4-6 weeks after radiotherapy alone, or concurrently with temozolomide cycles in the chemotherapy-containing groups. Peripheral blood was drawn at six visits: V03 (baseline), V05, V07, V10, V12 and V13. Of the roughly 32 patients who were treated, about 62% were male and 37.5% were female, and the mean age was around 41 years. Results and caveats for the whole study, not just this receptor: Availability determined which PBMC samples were chosen for TCRB deep sequencing. Pseudoprogression seemed to be unrelated to changes in the top peripheral T cell clonotypes found by TCRB sequencing. Immune responses induced by the vaccine were seen in around 93% of patients across multiple MHC alleles. According to the authors, sample limitations meant that analyses of patient blood samples could not be reproduced.

According to the study, the label for this sample's time point signals: week 11, during vaccination. Each vaccine dose was 300 ug of a 20-mer mutant IDH1 peptide in Montanide, given subcutaneously with topical imiquimod. Donors had newly diagnosed WHO grade 3 or 4 IDH1-mutant astrocytomas with loss of nuclear ATRX. The samples were drawn from NOA16, a multicentre, single-arm, open-label phase I trial in Germany that tested a mutant IDH1 peptide vaccine in humans for the first time. The DNeasy Blood and Tissue Kit was used to extract genomic DNA from EDTA blood for TCRB sequencing. Library generation was performed with the immunoSEQ multiplex PCR assay. Rearranged TCR beta chain sequences were amplified using the hsTCRB Kit according to the manufacturer's protocol. Sequencing of TCRB libraries was carried out on an Illumina MiSeq. Concerning the study's data processing: The kit vendor's proprietary platform handled demultiplexing, trimming and gene mapping. Held by TCRdb, this immuneACCESS table contains in-frame sequences only and omits some clones. Under half of the omission traces to an unresolved V gene where checked; the cause of the rest is unknown. That table gives V, J and clone size, and the DNA gave D and trimming. Recorded for this sample are around 120,000 clones; around 80% of them occurred a single time. The top ten clonotypes cover 4.5% to 7% of the sample.

With respect to this clone: Its recognized antigen is unknown. No quality values exist for individual bases; no much larger clone is one base distant.

As encoded in the germline V gene, CDR1 is SGHDN while CDR2 is FVKESK. V is pared back by 6 bases and J by 4 bases, with 21 bases lying between the germline termini. Reading from cysteine to phenylalanine, the CDR3 counts 16 amino acids. Only the CDR3 region is kept as DNA, spanning 48 bases read in frame from base 1. Material: PBMCs, obtained from a glioma patient whose treatment included an IDH1 peptide vaccine. The chain links TRBV14 with TRBJ1-1, with TRBD1 as a weak D call on 5 bases. The TCR was taken from a man in his forties with glioma. The CDR3: CASSPGAGRRGTEAFF. The nucleotide sequence reads as follows: TGTGCCAGCAGTCCTGGGGCGGGACGGCGAGGCACTGAAGCTTTCTTT.